Included here is one T cell receptor (beta chain) sequence, with context. Its antigen has not been determined. No qualities accompany the bases; no much larger clone lies one base away. Read against the paper, the sample's time point label means: newly diagnosed GD, antithyroid drugs for less than 3 months. For both TCR sequencing and RNA sequencing, RNA was extracted from PBMCs in TRIzol. Graves' disease was diagnosed according to American Thyroid Association guidelines. Patients were recruited from an endocrinology department in Xi'an, China. From each patient, about 9.7 milliliters of peripheral blood was collected into an EDTA anticoagulant tube. Ficoll Paque Plus density gradient separation was used to isolate PBMCs, and no further T cell sorting was performed. An Agilent 2100 Bioanalyzer and agarose gel were used to check RNA quality, while a NanoDrop 2000 measured RNA concentration. The V end loses 2 bases and the J end loses 6 bases, and a stretch of 10 bases separates them. The germline V gene sets CDR1 to MNHEY and CDR2 to SVGAGI. There are 13 amino acids in the CDR3, from cysteine to phenylalanine inclusive. Kept here is only the CDR3 DNA, which spans 39 bases and is read in frame from base 1.

This sample is drawn from a study of regulatory T cells in long-lasting Graves disease (dated by TCRdb to the early 2020s). In terms of the full investigation: Antithyroid drugs had been taken for less than 3 months by newly diagnosed Graves' disease patients. Patients with persistent Graves' disease were compared with patients with newly diagnosed Graves' disease using TCR sequencing and RNA sequencing of peripheral blood. A total of around 35 samples underwent TCR sequencing, from about 13 patients with persistent Graves' disease and 20 or so patients with newly diagnosed Graves' disease. The study was conducted in China and was registered as a clinical trial.

Library creation used multiplex PCR. The instrument given in TCRdb is Illumina HiSeq 4000. To build TCR beta libraries, CDR3 regions were amplified by Arm-PCR using iRepertoire HTBI primers. Before sequencing, the PCR products went through gel purification. The paper's data handling went like this. Gene usage analysis of CDR3 amino acid clonotypes relied on the approximately 60 TRBV and around 14 TRBJ segments identified across samples. COPE and FqMerger were used to merge filtered high-quality paired reads into contigs. Contigs were aligned with BLAST to IMGT TRBV, TRBD and TRBJ reference genes, and CDR3 was defined per IMGT. Highly expanded clones were defined as clonotypes with a frequency above 0.1%. Repertoire diversity was measured by Shannon entropy, and V-J evenness by the Gini coefficient. Public clonotypes were defined as clonotypes shared by more than one individual. TCRdb took the public reads, trimmed them with fastp at Q25, ran MiXCR for clone calling and kept in-frame beta chains. Rows are unified per CDR3 protein, each entry keeping the most common DNA and genes. The V and J calls here are based on TCRdb, not the publication. This sample lists about 620,000 distinct CDR3 sequences; roughly 15% were detected once. 18% of the sample is taken by the ten largest.

On the study overall, not on this receptor specifically: The authors noted that the small sample size was a limitation that may lower accuracy. A larger number of public clonotypes was shared among persistent patients (about 2,700) than among newly diagnosed patients (roughly 980). Sequencing and analysis were restricted to the TCR beta chain. Because the primary lesion, thyroid tissue, could not be accessed, the study looked at peripheral blood alone. TRBV28, TRBJ1-2 and TRBJ2-5 were preferentially used in persistent disease, while TRBV20-1 and TRBJ2-1 were favored in newly diagnosed disease. Compared with newly diagnosed patients, persistent Graves' disease patients had lower TCR Shannon entropy and fewer highly expanded clones, which suggests clonal expansion.

These data also featured in a second study, about T cells in Graves' hyperthyroidism and ophthalmopathy. That second publication adds: Stable Graves' hyperthyroidism was defined as the absence of progression to ophthalmopathy over 18 months of follow-up. The hyperthyroidism patients were between 18 and 65 years old and newly diagnosed, with a disease duration of less than 2 months. The study excluded patients with uncontrolled infections, other autoimmune diseases, pregnancy or lactation. Diagnoses relied on clinical symptoms, serum thyroxine and TRAb, thyroid ultrasound and orbital computed tomography. The TCR CDR3 was subjected to a first round of RT-PCR using the HTBI primer set and the Qiagen OneStep RT-PCR kit. Most expanded thyroid clonotypes (frequency above 0.001) were also detected in blood, a finding suggesting that blood repertoires may reflect thyroid immune responses. A 13 V-J signature model separated ophthalmopathy from stable hyperthyroidism, with over 85% sensitivity and about 81% specificity in cross-validation and 80%/75% in testing. In validation, the model predicted progression to ophthalmopathy with roughly 70% sensitivity and approximately 78% specificity, a median of about six months before onset. TCR V-J signatures able to tell the groups apart were searched for in a discovery cohort of 90 to 100 patients, of whom around 42 had Graves' ophthalmopathy and around 57 had stable Graves' hyperthyroidism. An independent validation cohort of under 20 hyperthyroidism patients and more than 15 patients who later progressed to ophthalmopathy tested prospective prediction of ophthalmopathy. For training and testing, the 100 or so patients in the discovery cohort were randomly divided in a 7:3 ratio. Thyroid tissue and blood T-cell repertoires from several Graves' hyperthyroidism patients were also compared in the study. Once sampling was done, hyperthyroidism patients were given methimazole at a starting dose of 30 mg daily, whereas ophthalmopathy patients were given high-dose intravenous methylprednisolone. A second multiplex PCR round built the libraries, followed by size selection and purification. The libraries were sequenced on an Illumina HiSeq2000 using paired-end 100 bp reads. Raw data were processed with SOAPnuke, discarding reads with adapters, uncalled bases, mean Phred below 15, or no exact constant-primer or identifier match. High-quality paired reads were merged using COPE v1.2.5, and each unique nucleotide sequence was defined as a clonotype. MiTCR v1.1 was used to align the clonotypes against IMGT TRBV, TRBD and TRBJ reference segments. Analysis was restricted to V-J combinations with a frequency above 0.0001, which covered roughly 99% of repertoires. The TCS score was defined as the ratio of F50 (clonal expansion) to E x V (chaos), calculated using BLOSUM62-based TCRdist between CDR3 peptides within each V-J. Welch's t-statistics and random forest reduced several hundred V-J features to around 14, which were used in a naive Bayes classifier (R e1071). Sample size was not statistically predetermined, and investigators were not blinded to group allocation. TCR Vbeta CDR3 sequencing of 140 or so peripheral blood samples (43 ophthalmopathy, 75 hyperthyroidism and some 17 progressor patients) is reported in the paper.

The receptor was derived from a woman in her thirties with Graves disease. Donor details come from another sample of the same person, matched by shared clones. The V and J segments used are TRBV6-5 and TRBJ1-2, with no confident D gene call. The specimen was peripheral blood mononuclear cells (PBMCs), collected at new diagnosis, from a patient treated with antithyroid drugs. The encoded CDR3 is CASSYREQNGYTF. The bases are TGTGCCAGCAGTTACAGGGAGCAAAATGGCTACACCTTC.